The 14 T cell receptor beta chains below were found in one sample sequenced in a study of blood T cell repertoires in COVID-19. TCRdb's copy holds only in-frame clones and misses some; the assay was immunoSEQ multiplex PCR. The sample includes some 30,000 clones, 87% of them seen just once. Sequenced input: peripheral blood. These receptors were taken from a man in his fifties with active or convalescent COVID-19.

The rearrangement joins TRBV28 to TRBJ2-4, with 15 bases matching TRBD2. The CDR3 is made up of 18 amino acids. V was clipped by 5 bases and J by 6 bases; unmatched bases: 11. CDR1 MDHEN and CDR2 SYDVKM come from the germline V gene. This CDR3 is CASSPYGLAGGPLNIQYF. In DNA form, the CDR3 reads TGTGCCAGCAGTCCCTATGGACTAGCGGGAGGGCCTTTAAACATTCAGTACTTC.

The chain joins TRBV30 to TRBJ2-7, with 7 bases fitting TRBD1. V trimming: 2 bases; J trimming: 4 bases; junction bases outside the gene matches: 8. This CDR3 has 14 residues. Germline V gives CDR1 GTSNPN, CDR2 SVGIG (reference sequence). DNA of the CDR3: TGTGCCTGGAGTACCTACAGGGGCCGGTACGAGCAGTACTTC. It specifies CAWSTYRGRYEQYF.

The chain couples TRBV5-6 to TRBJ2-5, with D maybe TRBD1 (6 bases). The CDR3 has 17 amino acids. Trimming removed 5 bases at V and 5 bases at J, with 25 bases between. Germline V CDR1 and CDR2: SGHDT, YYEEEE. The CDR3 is CASSLWGQGTYRETQYF. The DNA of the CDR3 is TGTGCCAGCAGTCTGTGGGGGCAGGGGACGTACCGGGAGACCCAGTACTTC.

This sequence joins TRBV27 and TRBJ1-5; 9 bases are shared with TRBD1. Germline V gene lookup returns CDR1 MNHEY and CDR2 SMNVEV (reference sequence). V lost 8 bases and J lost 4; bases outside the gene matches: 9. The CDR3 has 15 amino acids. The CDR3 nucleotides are TGTGCCAGCTCAAAGGCAGACAGGGGGAATCAGCCCCAGCATTTT. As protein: CASSKADRGNQPQHF.

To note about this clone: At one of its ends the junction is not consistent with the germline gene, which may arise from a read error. CDR3 nucleotide sequence: TGTGCCAGCAGTCCCGGGACTACGTCACTATACTATGATTCACCCCTCCACTTT. It codes for CASSPGTTSLYYDSPLHF. This chain joins TRBV28 and TRBJ1-6; possible D gene TRBD1, 5 bases. Germline V gene lookup returns CDR1 MDHEN and CDR2 SYDVKM. The CDR3 is 18 residues long.

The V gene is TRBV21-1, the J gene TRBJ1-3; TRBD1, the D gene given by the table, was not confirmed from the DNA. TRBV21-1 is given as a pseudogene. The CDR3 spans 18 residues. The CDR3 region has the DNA TGTGCCAGCAGCAAAAAAAGGGGACAACAGGGGTGTCGAAACACCATATATTTT. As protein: CASSKKRGQQGCRNTIYF.

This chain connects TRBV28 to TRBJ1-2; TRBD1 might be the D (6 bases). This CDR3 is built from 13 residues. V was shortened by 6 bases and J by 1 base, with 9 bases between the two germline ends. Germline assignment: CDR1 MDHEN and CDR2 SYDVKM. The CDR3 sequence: CASSRTDNYGYTF. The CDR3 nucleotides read TGTGCCAGCAGCCGGACAGATAACTATGGCTACACCTTC.

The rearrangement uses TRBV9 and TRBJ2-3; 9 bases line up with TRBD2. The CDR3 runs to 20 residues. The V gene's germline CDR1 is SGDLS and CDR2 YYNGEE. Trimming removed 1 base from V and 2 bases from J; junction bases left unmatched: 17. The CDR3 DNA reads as TGTGCCAGCAGCGTACCTCGTATAGGGGCTAGCGGGATCTCCACAGATACGCAGTATTTT. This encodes CASSVPRIGASGISTDTQYF.

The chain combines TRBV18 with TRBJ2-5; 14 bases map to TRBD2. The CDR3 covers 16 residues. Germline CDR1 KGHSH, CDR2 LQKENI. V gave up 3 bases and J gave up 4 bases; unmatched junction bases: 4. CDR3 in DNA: TGTGCCAGCTCACCTCCCGGACTAGCGGGAGGAGAGACCCAGTACTTC. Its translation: CASSPPGLAGGETQYF.

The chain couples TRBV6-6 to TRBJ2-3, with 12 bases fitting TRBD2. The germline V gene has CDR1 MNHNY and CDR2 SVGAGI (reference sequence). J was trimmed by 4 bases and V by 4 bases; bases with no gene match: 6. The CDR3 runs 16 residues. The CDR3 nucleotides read TGTGCCAGCAGTTGGACTAGCGGGATTTTCGCAGATACGCAGTATTTT. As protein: CASSWTSGIFADTQYF.

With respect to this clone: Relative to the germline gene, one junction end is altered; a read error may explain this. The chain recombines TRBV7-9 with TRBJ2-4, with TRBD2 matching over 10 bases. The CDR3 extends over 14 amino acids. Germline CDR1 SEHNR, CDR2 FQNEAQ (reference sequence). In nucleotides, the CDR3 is TGTGCCAGCAGCATAGCGGGAGGCGCGAACATTCAGTACTTC. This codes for CASSIAGGANIQYF.

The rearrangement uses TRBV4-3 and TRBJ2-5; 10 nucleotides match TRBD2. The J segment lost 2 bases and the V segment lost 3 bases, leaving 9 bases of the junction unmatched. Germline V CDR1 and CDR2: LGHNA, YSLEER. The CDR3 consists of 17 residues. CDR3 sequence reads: CASSHDRLAGAQETQYF. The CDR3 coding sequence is TGCGCCAGCAGCCATGACCGACTAGCGGGTGCTCAAGAGACCCAGTACTTC.

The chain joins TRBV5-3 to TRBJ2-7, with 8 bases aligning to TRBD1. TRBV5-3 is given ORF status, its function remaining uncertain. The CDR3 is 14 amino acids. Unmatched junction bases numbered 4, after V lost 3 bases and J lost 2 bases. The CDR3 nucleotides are TGTGCCAGAAGCTGGAAGACAGGGGCCTACGAGCAGTACTTC. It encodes CARSWKTGAYEQYF.

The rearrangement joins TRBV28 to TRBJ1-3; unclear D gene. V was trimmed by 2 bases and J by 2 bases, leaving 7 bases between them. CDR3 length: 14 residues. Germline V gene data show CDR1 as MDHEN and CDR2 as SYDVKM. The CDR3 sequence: CASSLNGAGNTIYF. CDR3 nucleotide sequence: TGTGCCAGCAGTTTAAACGGGGCTGGAAACACCATATATTTT. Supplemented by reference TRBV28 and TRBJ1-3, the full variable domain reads DVKVTQSSRYLVKRTGEKVFLECVQDMDHENMFWYRQDPGLGLRLIYFSYDVKMKEKGDIPEGYSVSREKKERFSLILESASTNQTSMYLCASSLNGAGNTIYFGEGSWLTVV.